The present T cell receptor beta chain was sequenced within a study of blood T cells in healthy people across ages. Through a sample-barcoded 5' primer and a J-beta primer mix, a second PCR was run for roughly 7 to 12 cycles. Each cDNA molecule received a tag from a template-switch adaptor that had 12 random nucleotides. TCRdb reanalysed the 5' RACE reads using MiXCR and keeps one entry per CDR3 protein. This table has around 1,600,000 distinct CDR3 sequences, about 42% appearing once. Study-level findings and limits: More naive CD4+ cells and higher diversity were found in long-lived than in aged donors.

Only a few counts were recorded for this clonotype. Its target is not known. The CDR3 is 16 residues long. The ends were cut back, 4 bases at V and 1 base at J, with 16 bases in the middle. In germline, CDR1 is SEHNR, CDR2 FQNEAQ (reference sequence). Material: blood. The sequence was obtained from a woman in her late teens or twenties in good health. This chain links TRBV7-9 with TRBJ1-2; no reliable D call. This CDR3 is CASSSDRATHNYGYTF. The CDR3 nucleotides read TGTGCCAGCAGCTCGGACCGCGCGACCCATAACTATGGCTACACCTTC.